This is a list of T cell receptor beta chains from one sample in a study of T cell changes during pregnancy in multiple sclerosis. TCRdb's table, derived via immunoSEQ multiplex PCR, lists solely in-frame clones and lacks some. Counted here are around 50,000 clones, roughly 93% occurring once; the ten biggest clones make up approximately 4.3%. Source: CD8+ T cells from peripheral blood mononuclear cells, taken in the first trimester of pregnancy. These receptors all come from a female donor with multiple sclerosis, enrolled in a pregnancy study. Each CDR3 is given with its conserved first and last residue.

TRBJ2-7 | 14 | TRBV6-1 | CASIQREGHYEQYF
TRBJ1-5 | 13 | TRBV5-1 | CASSEGINQPQHF
TRBJ2-1 | 16 | TRBV4-1 | CASPGQEKGSYNEQFF
TRBJ1-1 | 14 | TRBV5-1 | CASSVGQVNTEAFF
TRBJ1-1 | 15 | TRBV19 | CASSPWTGGGNEAFF
TRBJ1-1 | 14 | TRBV6-4 | CASRWDSENTEAFF
TRBJ2-3 | 19 | TRBV6-4 | CASSDSSGSGGAGADTQYF
TRBJ1-2 | 14 | TRBV14 | CASSQEWNPGGYTF
TRBJ2-2 | 17 | TRBV28 | CASSPPWDGGYTGELFF
TRBJ2-7 | 13 | TRBV2 | CASSELVRFEQYF
TRBJ1-2 | 13 | TRBV7-9 | CASSPGHLHGYTF
TRBJ2-2 | 14 | TRBV27 | CASSLSQNTGELFF
TRBJ2-7 | 14 | TRBV9 | CASSAGTGTYEQYF
TRBJ2-7 | 13 | TRBV27 | CASSFGQFLEQYF
TRBJ2-7 | 17 | TRBV4-2 | CASSQEGTSEPSYEQYF
TRBJ2-7 | 14 | TRBV27 | CASSPGVGSYEQYF
TRBJ2-3 | 13 | TRBV4-1 | CASSLAVQDTQYF
TRBJ2-7 | 13 | TRBV5-1 | CASSLNRAYEQYF
TRBJ1-6 | 14 | TRBV7-9 | CASNNPEYNSPLHF
TRBJ2-5 | 14 | TRBV25-1 | CASSENRGRETQYF
TRBJ2-3 | 15 | TRBV7-3 | CASSLGRVGTDTQYF
TRBJ2-2 | 15 | TRBV7-9 | CASSLAGGYTGELFF
TRBJ2-7 | 14 | TRBV4-1 | CASSQVDTSYEQYF
TRBJ1-1 | 16 | TRBV19 | CASSADSFKSDTEAFF
TRBJ2-3 | 18 | TRBV7-2 | CASSLARQTSGSTDTQYF
TRBJ1-5 | 13 | TRBV7-6 | CASSGGGDQPQHF
TRBJ2-2 | 13 | TRBV4-3 | CASSQSGAGELFF
TRBJ2-7 | 14 | TRBV7-9 | CASSLGQGAYEQYF
TRBJ1-1 | 15 | TRBV14 | CASSPGFLRVTEAFF
TRBJ2-5 | 15 | TRBV7-6 | CASSLKPSGMETQYF
TRBJ2-1 | 15 | TRBV4-1 | CASSLDSGTYNEQFF
TRBJ1-1 | 17 | TRBV19 | CASNLHRVNSRNTEAFF
TRBJ2-2 | 19 | TRBV13 | CASSLVVTSRDSNTGELFF
TRBJ1-5 | 14 | TRBV2 | CASSDRLSDQPQHF
TRBJ2-7 | 17 | TRBV5-1 | CASSLVYAGGKSYEQYF
TRBJ2-7 | 14 | TRBV10-1 | CASSDPAESNEQYF
TRBJ2-7 | 12 | TRBV5-4 | CASSLAGGEQYF
TRBJ2-5 | 16 | TRBV9 | CASSIGTGGDQETQYF
TRBJ2-1 | 15 | TRBV2 | CASSEGRGFYNEQFF
TRBJ2-7 | 15 | TRBV7-8 | CASSLTFQGAYEQYF